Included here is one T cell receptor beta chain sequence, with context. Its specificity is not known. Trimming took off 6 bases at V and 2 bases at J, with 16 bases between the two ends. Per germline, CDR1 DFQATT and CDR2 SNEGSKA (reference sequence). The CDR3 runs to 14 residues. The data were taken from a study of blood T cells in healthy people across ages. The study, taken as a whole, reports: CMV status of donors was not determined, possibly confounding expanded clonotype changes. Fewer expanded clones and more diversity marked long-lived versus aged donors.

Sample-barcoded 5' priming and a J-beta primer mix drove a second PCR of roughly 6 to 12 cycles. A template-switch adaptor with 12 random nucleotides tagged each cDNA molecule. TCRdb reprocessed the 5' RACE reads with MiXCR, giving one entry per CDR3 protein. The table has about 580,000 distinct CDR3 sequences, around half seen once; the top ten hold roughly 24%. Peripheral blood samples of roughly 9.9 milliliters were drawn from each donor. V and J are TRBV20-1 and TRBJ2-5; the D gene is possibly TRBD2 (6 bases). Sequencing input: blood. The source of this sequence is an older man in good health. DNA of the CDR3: TGCAGTGCCTCCGGGACTGGATCGCAAGAGACCCAGTACTTC. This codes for CSASGTGSQETQYF.